A selection of T cell receptor beta chains follows, all from one sample in a study of regulatory T cells in long-lasting Graves disease. One entry per CDR3 protein results from TCRdb running MiXCR on the multiplex PCR reads. The repertoire holds about 470,000 distinct CDR3 sequences, 20% to 25% seen once, with 6.5% to 8% in the top ten. The sequences come from peripheral blood mononuclear cells (PBMCs), collected when the disease was refractory, from a patient treated with antithyroid drugs. These receptors were collected from a female donor with Graves disease. Both conserved end residues are part of each CDR3. A D gene is named only where the DNA matches it firmly. The listing skips clone size in some rows; elsewhere it reads once, few, many or a size class.

v_call	clone_size	d_call	j_call	cdr3_aa	cdr3_nt
TRBV4-1	few	NA	TRBJ1-2	CASSQDLGARDGYTF	TGCGCCAGCAGCCAAGATTTGGGGGCGAGGGATGGCTACACCTTC
TRBV7-9	NA	NA	TRBJ1-4	CASSWTGTVGEKLFF	TGTGCCAGCAGCTGGACCGGGACCGTCGGGGAAAAACTGTTTTTT
TRBV7-2	many	NA	TRBJ1-2	CASTQVGAYGYTF	TGTGCCAGTACCCAAGTGGGGGCGTATGGCTACACCTTC
TRBV5-6	many	NA	TRBJ2-7	CASSPSSWSYEQYF	TGTGCCAGCAGCCCTTCCTCCTGGTCCTACGAGCAGTACTTC
TRBV6-2/TRBV6-3	few	NA	TRBJ2-2	CASSYRVGAANTGELFF	TGTGCCAGCAGTTATCGAGTCGGCGCTGCGAACACCGGGGAGCTGTTTTTT
TRBV3-1	many	TRBD2	TRBJ2-5	CASSLTTSGRAETQYF	TGTGCCAGCAGCCTTACGACTAGCGGGAGAGCTGAGACCCAGTACTTC
TRBV4-1	NA	TRBD1	TRBJ2-7	CASSQTGGVPYEQYF	TGCGCCAGCAGCCAGACAGGGGGCGTACCCTACGAGCAGTACTTC
TRBV24-1	many	NA	TRBJ1-2	CATGAPNYGYTF	TGTGCCACCGGGGCACCGAACTATGGCTACACCTTC
TRBV11-2	NA	NA	TRBJ1-3	CASSLVGRSGNTIYF	TGTGCCAGCAGCTTAGTAGGGCGCTCTGGAAACACCATATATTTT
TRBV2	many	TRBD1	TRBJ1-5	CASSPGQGAGQPQHF	TGTGCCAGCAGTCCGGGACAGGGGGCTGGGCAGCCCCAGCATTTT
TRBV7-9	NA	NA	TRBJ2-7	CASSSPGLPEQYF	TGTGCCAGCAGCTCGCCCGGACTACCCGAGCAGTACTTC